This T cell receptor beta chain was recorded in a study of blood T cell repertoires in COVID-19. In the study's own analysis: How many nucleated cells were present was estimated from reference gene primer amplification. Data came from immunoSEQ multiplex PCR; TCRdb stores just in-frame clones and leaves some out. V and J calls and clone size are given by that table; D and trimming were obtained from the DNA. The data show approximately 300,000 clones, 92% seen once. The CDR3 contains 17 residues. Trimming removed 5 bases from V and 4 bases from J; junction bases left unmatched: 16. CDR1 and CDR2 from the germline V gene are SGHTA and FQGNSA. This clone was detected once. Individuals aged roughly 18 to 95 years were recruited from 20 to 25 US areas. Assignment of participants to cohorts was predicated upon participant-reported clinical history.

J is TRBJ1-2 and V is TRBV7-2, with 7 bases that match TRBD1. The receptor comes from a woman under 40 who had recovered from COVID-19. The sequencing sample was made of PBMCs or T cells enriched from blood (not recorded which). The CDR3 sequence: CASSPGTVEGPLYGYTF. CDR3 DNA: TGTGCCAGCAGCCCCGGGACAGTCGAGGGCCCTCTCTATGGCTACACCTTC.